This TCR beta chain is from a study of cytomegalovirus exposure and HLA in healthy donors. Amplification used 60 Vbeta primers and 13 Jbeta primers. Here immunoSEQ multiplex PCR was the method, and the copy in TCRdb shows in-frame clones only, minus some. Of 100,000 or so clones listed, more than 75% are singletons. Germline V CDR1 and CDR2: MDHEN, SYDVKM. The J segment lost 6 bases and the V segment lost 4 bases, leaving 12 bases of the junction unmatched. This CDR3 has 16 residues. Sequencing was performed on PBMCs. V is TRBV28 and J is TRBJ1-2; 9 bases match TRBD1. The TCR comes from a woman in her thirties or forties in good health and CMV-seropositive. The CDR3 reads CASSSQGARVGDGYTF. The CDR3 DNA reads TGTGCCAGCAGTTCACAGGGGGCCAGGGTGGGGGATGGCTACACCTTC.